This T cell receptor beta chain was recovered during a study of blood T cell repertoires in COVID-19. In the original processing: Reference gene primer amplification gave nucleated cell count estimates. Here immunoSEQ multiplex PCR was the method, and the copy in TCRdb shows in-frame clones only, minus some. Clone size and V and J calls were adopted from that table, with D and trimming inferred from the DNA. The sample yields thousands of clones, roughly nine tenths seen once. Per the germline V gene, CDR1 is SGDLS and CDR2 is YYNGEE. The CDR3 is made up of 15 amino acids. Germline trimming cut 0 bases from V and 5 bases from J; bases unmatched to any gene: 6.

The sequenced sample consisted of peripheral blood. The chain combines TRBV9 with TRBJ2-5, with 8 nucleotides matching TRBD2. This TCR derives from a human donor in a cohort sampled during active COVID-19. The CDR3 loop reads CASSVGAGEGETQYF. The CDR3 nucleotides are TGTGCCAGCAGCGTAGGAGCGGGGGAGGGTGAGACCCAGTACTTC.